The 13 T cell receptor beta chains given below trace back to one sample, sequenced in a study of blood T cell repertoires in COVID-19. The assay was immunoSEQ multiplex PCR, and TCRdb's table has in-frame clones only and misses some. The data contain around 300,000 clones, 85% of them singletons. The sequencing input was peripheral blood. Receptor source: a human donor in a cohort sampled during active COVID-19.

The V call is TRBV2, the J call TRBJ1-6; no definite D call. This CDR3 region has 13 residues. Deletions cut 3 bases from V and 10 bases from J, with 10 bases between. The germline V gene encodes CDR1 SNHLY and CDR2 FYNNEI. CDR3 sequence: CASSDGMGSPLHF. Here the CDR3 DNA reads TGTGCCAGCAGTGACGGGATGGGCTCACCCCTCCACTTT.

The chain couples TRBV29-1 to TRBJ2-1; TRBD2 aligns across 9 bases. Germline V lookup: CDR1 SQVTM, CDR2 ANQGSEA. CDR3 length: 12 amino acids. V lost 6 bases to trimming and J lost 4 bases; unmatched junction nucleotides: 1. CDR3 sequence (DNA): TGCAGCGTGCGGGGGGGTTACAATGAGCAGTTCTTC. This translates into CSVRGGYNEQFF.

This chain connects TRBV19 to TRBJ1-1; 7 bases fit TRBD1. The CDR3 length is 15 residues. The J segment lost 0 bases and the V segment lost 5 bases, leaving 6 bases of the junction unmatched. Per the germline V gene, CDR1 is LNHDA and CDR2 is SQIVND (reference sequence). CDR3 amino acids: CASSVQGQMNTEAFF. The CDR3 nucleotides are TGTGCCAGTAGTGTTCAGGGACAGATGAACACTGAAGCTTTCTTT.

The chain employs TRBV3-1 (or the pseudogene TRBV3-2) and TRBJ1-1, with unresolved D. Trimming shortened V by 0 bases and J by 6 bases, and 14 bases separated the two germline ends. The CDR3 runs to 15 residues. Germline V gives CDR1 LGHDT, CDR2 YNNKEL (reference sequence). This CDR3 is CASSQEGGRLSEAFF. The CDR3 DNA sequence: TGTGCCAGCAGCCAAGAAGGAGGTCGATTGTCTGAAGCTTTCTTT.

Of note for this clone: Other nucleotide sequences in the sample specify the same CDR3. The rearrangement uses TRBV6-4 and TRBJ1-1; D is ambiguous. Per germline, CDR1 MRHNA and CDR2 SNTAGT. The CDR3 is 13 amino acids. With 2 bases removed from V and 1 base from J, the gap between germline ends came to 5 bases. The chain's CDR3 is CASSDRENTEAFF. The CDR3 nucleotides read TGTGCCAGCAGTGACCGGGAGAACACTGAAGCTTTCTTT.

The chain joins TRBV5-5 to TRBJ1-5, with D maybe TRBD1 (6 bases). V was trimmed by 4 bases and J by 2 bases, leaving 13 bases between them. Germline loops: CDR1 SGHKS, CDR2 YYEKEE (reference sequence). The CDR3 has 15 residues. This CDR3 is CASSRTGLRNQPQHF. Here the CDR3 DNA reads TGTGCCAGCAGCCGTACAGGGTTGCGCAATCAGCCCCAGCATTTT.

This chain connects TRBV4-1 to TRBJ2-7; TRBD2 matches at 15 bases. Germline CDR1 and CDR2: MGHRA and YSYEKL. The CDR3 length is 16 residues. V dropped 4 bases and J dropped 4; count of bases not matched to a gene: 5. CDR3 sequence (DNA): TGCGCCAGCAGCCCTCACGGGACTAGCGGGGGGTACGAGCAGTACTTC. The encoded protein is CASSPHGTSGGYEQYF.

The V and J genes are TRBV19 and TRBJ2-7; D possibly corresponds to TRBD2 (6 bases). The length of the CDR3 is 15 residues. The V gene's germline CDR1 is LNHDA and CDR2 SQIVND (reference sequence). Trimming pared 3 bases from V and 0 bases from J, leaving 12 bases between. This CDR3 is CASSIFKGGSYEQYF. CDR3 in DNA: TGTGCCAGTAGTATCTTCAAGGGAGGCTCCTACGAGCAGTACTTC.

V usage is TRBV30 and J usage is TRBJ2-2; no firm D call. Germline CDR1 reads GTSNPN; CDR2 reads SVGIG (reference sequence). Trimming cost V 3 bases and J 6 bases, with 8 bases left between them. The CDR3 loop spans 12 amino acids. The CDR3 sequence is CAWSPIAGELFF. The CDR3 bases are TGTGCCTGGAGCCCAATTGCCGGGGAGCTGTTTTTT.

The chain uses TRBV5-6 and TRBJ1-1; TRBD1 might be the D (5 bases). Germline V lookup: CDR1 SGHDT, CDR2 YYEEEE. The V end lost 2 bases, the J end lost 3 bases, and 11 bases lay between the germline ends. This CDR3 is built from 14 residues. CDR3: CASSLRGVHTEAFF. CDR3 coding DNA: TGTGCCAGCAGCTTACGGGGGGTACACACTGAAGCTTTCTTT.

CDR3 sequence (DNA): TGTGCCAGTAGTATCCCGGAGCAGCCCCAGCATTTT. It codes for CASSIPEQPQHF. The chain joins TRBV19 to TRBJ1-5; D is undetermined. Germline-derived CDR1 and CDR2 are LNHDA and SQIVND (reference sequence). The CDR3 length is 12 residues. The V end lost 3 bases, the J end lost 7 bases, and 7 bases lay between the germline ends. Combining the CDR3 with reference TRBV19 and TRBJ1-5 gives the whole variable domain DGGITQSPKYLFRKEGQNVTLSCEQNLNHDAMYWYRQDPGQGLRLIYYSQIVNDFQKGDIAEGYSVSREKKESFPLTVTSAQKNPTAFYLCASSIPEQPQHFGDGTRLSIL.

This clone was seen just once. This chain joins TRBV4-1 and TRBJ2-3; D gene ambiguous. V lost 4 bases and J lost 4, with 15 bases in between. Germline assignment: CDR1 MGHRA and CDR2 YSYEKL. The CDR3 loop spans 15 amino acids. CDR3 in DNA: TGCGCCAGCAGCCGCGACCATCTAGATTCAGATACGCAGTATTTT. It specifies CASSRDHLDSDTQYF.

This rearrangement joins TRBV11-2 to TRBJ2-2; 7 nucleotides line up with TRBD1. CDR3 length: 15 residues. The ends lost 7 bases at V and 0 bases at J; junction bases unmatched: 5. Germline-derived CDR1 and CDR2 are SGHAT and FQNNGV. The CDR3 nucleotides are TGTGCCAGCACAGGGCAGGGGGCGAACACCGGGGAGCTGTTTTTT. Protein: CASTGQGANTGELFF. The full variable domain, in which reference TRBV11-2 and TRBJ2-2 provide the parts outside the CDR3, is EAGVAQSPRYKIIEKRQSVAFWCNPISGHATLYWYQQILGQGPKLLIQFQNNGVVDDSQLPKDRFSAERLKGVDSTLKIQPAKLEDSAVYLCASTGQGANTGELFFGEGSRLTVL.